This T cell receptor beta chain stems from a study of blood T cell repertoires in COVID-19. The protocol was immunoSEQ multiplex PCR, while the TCRdb copy is restricted to in-frame clones and leaves out a portion. The profile covers 50,000 to 80,000 clones, with 65% to 80% appearing a single time and 4% to 5.5% taken by the ten largest. Per the germline V gene, CDR1 is LGHDT and CDR2 is YNNKEL (reference sequence). CDR3 length: 15 residues. V was pared by 0 bases and J by 4 bases, with 10 bases between. The TCR originated in a human donor in a cohort sampled during active COVID-19. Material for sequencing was peripheral blood. The V and J genes are TRBV3-1 (or the pseudogene TRBV3-2) and TRBJ1-5; D is ambiguous. The CDR3 reads CASSQENRANQPQHF. CDR3 DNA: TGTGCCAGCAGCCAAGAGAATCGCGCTAATCAGCCCCAGCATTTT.